What follows are 8 T cell receptor beta chains derived from one specimen sequenced in a study of blood T cell repertoires in COVID-19. The data were produced by immunoSEQ multiplex PCR, yet TCRdb's version contains in-frame clones alone and is incomplete. The table includes some 330,000 clones, 85% to 90% detected once. Sequencing used peripheral blood. Receptors originate from a woman in her twenties or thirties with COVID-19, enrolled during active disease.

This sequence joins TRBV14 and TRBJ2-7; 11 bases align to TRBD1. With 0 bases clipped from V and 3 bases from J, the junction kept 7 bases outside the gene matches. Germline V CDR1 and CDR2: SGHDN, FVKESK. There are 17 residues in the CDR3. The CDR3 region has the DNA TGTGCCAGCAGCCAAGATATCGGGACAGGGGGACACTACGAGCAGTACTTC. Protein: CASSQDIGTGGHYEQYF.

The chain combines TRBV4-3 with TRBJ2-7, with 7 bases matching TRBD1. Germline lookup yields CDR1 LGHNA and CDR2 YSLEER. The trim removed 2 bases at V and 3 bases at J, leaving 10 bases unmatched. This CDR3 is built from 16 residues. The CDR3 DNA follows: TGCGCCAGCAGCCAACAAGGGACAGAACCTTACTACGAGCAGTACTTC. This sequence encodes CASSQQGTEPYYEQYF.

The rearrangement joins TRBV7-4 to TRBJ1-4, with a possible D match to TRBD1 (6 bases). This CDR3 spans 15 amino acids. Germline V lookup: CDR1 SGHVT, CDR2 SQSDAQ. V was clipped by 8 bases and J by 4 bases, with 17 bases between them. The CDR3 sequence is CASLASGDVNEKLFF. DNA of the CDR3: TGTGCCAGCTTAGCTTCAGGGGACGTTAATGAAAAACTGTTTTTT.

This clone has only a few counts. The chain links TRBV4-2 to TRBJ1-6, with 9 nucleotides matching TRBD1. CDR1 is LGHNA and CDR2 is YNFKEQ in the germline V gene. Trimming took 2 bases from V and 7 from J; bases not matched to a gene: 6. The CDR3 extends over 16 amino acids. The CDR3 sequence is CASSQSGTGRNSPLHF. DNA for the CDR3: TGTGCCAGCAGCCAATCCGGGACAGGGAGAAATTCACCCCTCCACTTT.

The chain couples TRBV9 to TRBJ2-4, with 13 bases identical to TRBD2. The CDR3 has 15 amino acids. V shed 3 bases, J shed 8 bases, and the junction held 5 bases outside the gene matches. CDR1 is SGDLS and CDR2 is YYNGEE in the germline V gene. CDR3: CASSGSGTSGDIQYF. The CDR3 nucleotides read TGTGCCAGCAGCGGATCCGGGACTAGCGGGGACATTCAGTACTTC.

This chain uses TRBV6-6 with TRBJ1-2; D gene unclear. This CDR3 has 15 amino acids. Between the trimmed V and J ends, which lost 0 bases and 4 bases, there was a span of 12 bases. CDR1 is MNHNY, CDR2 SVGAGI, per germline (reference sequence). Written as DNA, the CDR3 is TGTGCCAGCAGTTACTCGCGGGAGGGATTCTATGGCTACACCTTC. Residues: CASSYSREGFYGYTF.

The CDR3 loop reads CASSPLQSGIGANVLTF. The CDR3 DNA follows: TGTGCCAGCAGCCCGCTCCAATCAGGGATAGGGGCCAACGTCCTGACTTTC. The chain carries TRBV21-1 and TRBJ2-6; the DNA was not used to check the table's D call, TRBD1. TRBV21-1 is termed a pseudogene. The CDR3 runs 17 residues.

The chain has TRBV6-2 or TRBV6-3 and TRBJ2-5, with D possibly matching TRBD2 (5 bases). The germline V and J ends were trimmed by 0 bases and 4 bases, with 12 bases remaining between them. The CDR3 has 15 amino acids. Germline V gene sequence: CDR1 MNHEY, CDR2 SVGEGT. The CDR3 nucleotides are TGTGCCAGCAGTTACTCGTGGACTCAAAGAGAGACCCAGTACTTC. Its protein product is CASSYSWTQRETQYF.